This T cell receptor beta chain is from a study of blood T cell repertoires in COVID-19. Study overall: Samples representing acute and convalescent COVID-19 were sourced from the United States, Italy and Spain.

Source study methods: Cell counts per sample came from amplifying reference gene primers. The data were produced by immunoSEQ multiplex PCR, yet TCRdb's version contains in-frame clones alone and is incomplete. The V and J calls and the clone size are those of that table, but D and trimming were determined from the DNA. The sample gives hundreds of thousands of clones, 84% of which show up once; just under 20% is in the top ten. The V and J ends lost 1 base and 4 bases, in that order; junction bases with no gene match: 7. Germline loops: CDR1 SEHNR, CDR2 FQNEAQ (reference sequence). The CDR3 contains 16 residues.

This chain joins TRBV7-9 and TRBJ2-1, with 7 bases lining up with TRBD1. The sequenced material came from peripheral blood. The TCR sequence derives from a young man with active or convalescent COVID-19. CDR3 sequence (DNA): TGTGCCAGCAGCTTAGGCCAGGGGGTGAGTTACAATGAGCAGTTCTTC. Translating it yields CASSLGQGVSYNEQFF.